The entry below describes one TCR beta chain. Its antigen is undetermined. The data were taken from a study of cytomegalovirus exposure and HLA in healthy donors. General study findings and limits: Association of 16,951 TCR beta sequences with HLA alleles was found at 0.05 false discovery rate in a later analysis.

The CDR3 has 13 residues. Germline V CDR1 and CDR2: SGDLS, YYNGEE. Trimming cost V 4 bases and J 4 bases, with 12 bases left between them. PCR used 60 Vbeta primers and 13 Jbeta primers. Here immunoSEQ multiplex PCR was the method, and the copy in TCRdb shows in-frame clones only, minus some. Of 65,000 to 100,000 clones listed, roughly 77% were seen once; the top ten hold approximately 15%. The receptor comes from a woman aged 40 to 50 in good health and CMV-seropositive. The rearrangement uses TRBV9 and TRBJ2-7; D not resolved. Source material: PBMCs. The CDR3 bases are TGTGCCAGCAGCCCTACAGATTTTTACGAGCAGTACTTC. Its translation is CASSPTDFYEQYF.